A selection of T cell receptor beta chains follows, all from one sample in a study of T cell responses to AZD1222 COVID-19 vaccine. Generated by immunoSEQ multiplex PCR, the TCRdb table keeps only in-frame clones and is missing some. The table lists about 120,000 clones, around 85% of them singletons. Specimen: peripheral blood, collected on day 0 of MenACWY control vaccination. The receptors were sampled from an adult in good health. The conserved cysteine and the conserved F or W are not part of the CDR3 here. Each record gives: V gene, J gene, CDR3 protein.

TRBV10-2	TRBJ1-1	ASLWSSNTEAF
TRBV11-2	TRBJ2-2	ASRPPVDPGELF
TRBV6-5	TRBJ2-5	ASTQTRGETQY
TRBV5-1	TRBJ2-5	ASSTGTKETQY
TRBV11-1	TRBJ2-5	ASSLGGIPTAETQY
TRBV28	TRBJ2-7	ASRGQAYEQY
TRBV7-2	TRBJ2-3	ASSPGGTDTQY
TRBV11-2	TRBJ1-1	ASSLDLGWNTEAF
TRBV19	TRBJ1-5	ASSIRAVRQGGQPQH
TRBV7-3	TRBJ1-5	ASSRGDSQPQH
TRBV5-1	TRBJ2-3	ASSILTGGARPEPQY
TRBV3-1/TRBV3-2	TRBJ1-1	ASSQDRKEAF
TRBV11-3	TRBJ2-3	ASSSYTDTQY
TRBV19	TRBJ2-1	ATNAWGGFNEQF
TRBV3-1/TRBV3-2	TRBJ2-7	ASSQGPEQY
TRBV19	TRBJ2-5	ASSDVGETQY
TRBV28	TRBJ1-2	ASSSPAGGHYGYT
TRBV19	TRBJ1-2	ASSTTTRGYT
TRBV29-1	TRBJ1-2	SAQGNYGYT
TRBV28	TRBJ1-4	ASSSGQANEKLF
TRBV24-1	TRBJ2-4	ATGTETDIQY
TRBV6-2/TRBV6-3	TRBJ2-7	ASSSHQGAPPYEQY
TRBV28	TRBJ2-5	ASRGNSGTGKETQY